A single T cell receptor (beta chain) is shown here with its context. These data originate in a study of blood T cell repertoires in COVID-19. Overall study: Italy, Spain and the United States were the sources of the convalescent and acute COVID-19 samples.

The protocol was immunoSEQ multiplex PCR, while the TCRdb copy is restricted to in-frame clones and leaves out a portion. The table records about 330,000 clones, around nine tenths of them present only once. This receptor was identified in a woman in her twenties or thirties who had recovered from COVID-19. The sample comprised PBMCs or T cells enriched from blood (not recorded which).

The CDR3 nucleotides are TGTGCCAGCAGTTCGAGCCCGGACAGGGACAACCCCACTCATCAGCCCCAGCATTTT. Residues: CASSSSPDRDNPTHQPQHF. V usage is TRBV28 and J usage is TRBJ1-5, with 8 bases identical to TRBD1. This CDR3 is built from 19 residues. V gave up 4 bases and J gave up 5 bases; unmatched junction bases: 19. CDR1 and CDR2 (germline): MDHEN, SYDVKM.